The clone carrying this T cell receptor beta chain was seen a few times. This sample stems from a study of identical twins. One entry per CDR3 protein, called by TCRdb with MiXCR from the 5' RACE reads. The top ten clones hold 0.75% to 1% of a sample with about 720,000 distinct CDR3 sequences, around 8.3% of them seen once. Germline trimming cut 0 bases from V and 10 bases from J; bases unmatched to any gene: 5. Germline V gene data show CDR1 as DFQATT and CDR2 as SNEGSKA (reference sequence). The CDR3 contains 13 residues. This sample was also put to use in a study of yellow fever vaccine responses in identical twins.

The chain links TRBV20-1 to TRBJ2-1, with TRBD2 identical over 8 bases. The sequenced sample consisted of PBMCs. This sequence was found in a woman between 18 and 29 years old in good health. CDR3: CSARDESGSEQFF. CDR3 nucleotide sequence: TGCAGTGCTAGAGATGAAAGCGGGAGCGAGCAGTTCTTC.